The subject of this entry is one T cell receptor beta chain. Its antigen remains unidentified. The data were obtained in a study of cytomegalovirus exposure and HLA in healthy donors. The germline V gene has CDR1 SGHNT and CDR2 YYREEE (reference sequence). The CDR3 length is 16 residues. V was clipped by 7 bases and J by 5 bases, with 19 bases between them. Broader study findings: The productive fraction for most TCR beta V segments was about 90% or about 30% in an earlier analysis.

Both 60 Vbeta primers and 13 Jbeta primers went into the PCR. Assay used: immunoSEQ multiplex PCR; TCRdb lists only in-frame clones, some missing. This sample's clone table lists under 200,000 clones. The V and J genes are TRBV5-4 and TRBJ1-6; weak D call: TRBD1 (6 bases). The TCR was taken from a man aged 25-45 years in good health and CMV-seronegative. Source material: PBMCs. CDR3 sequence: CASGSQQGIDNSPLHF. The CDR3 nucleotides read TGTGCCAGCGGATCCCAACAGGGTATTGATAATTCACCCCTCCACTTT.